A selection of T cell receptor beta chains follows, all from one sample in a study of T-cell reconstitution after alpha-beta-depleted transplantation in children. TCRdb reprocessed the PCR reads via MiXCR and lists one record per CDR3 protein. The sample lists 780,000 or so distinct CDR3 sequences, around 17% occurring once. The sequencing used PBMCs, mostly from graft donor cells, collected 360 days after TCRalphabeta/CD19-depleted stem cell transplant. The receptors originated from a male patient aged 10 to 17 who had a stem cell transplant for acute lymphoblastic leukemia, so the T cells may come from the graft donor. CDR3s include the opening cysteine and the closing phenylalanine or tryptophan. The D gene is left open where the match is weak. Not all rows give a size; the values are once, few, many and, for expanded clones, a class.

abundance,d_gene,j_gene,v_gene,CDR3aa,CDR3nt
many,NA,TRBJ2-1,TRBV20-1,CSASLGGQAIDEQFF,TGCAGTGCTAGCTTGGGCGGGCAGGCGATTGATGAGCAGTTCTTC
NA,TRBD2,TRBJ2-7,TRBV5-1,CASSLVLAVREQYF,TGCGCCAGCAGCTTGGTCCTAGCGGTGCGCGAGCAGTACTTC
few,NA,TRBJ2-2,TRBV5-1,CASSLGTVLTGELFF,TGCGCCAGCAGCTTGGGTACCGTACTCACCGGGGAGCTGTTTTTT
NA,NA,TRBJ2-3,TRBV2,CASSAPPGGRTDTQYF,TGTGCCAGCAGTGCTCCACCCGGGGGTCGGACAGATACGCAGTATTTT
few,NA,TRBJ2-7,TRBV5-1,CASSSGAVLYEQYF,TGCGCCAGCAGCTCCGGAGCGGTCCTATACGAGCAGTACTTC
NA,TRBD2,TRBJ2-1,TRBV29-1,CSVWLAGANNEQFF,TGCAGCGTTTGGCTAGCGGGAGCCAACAATGAGCAGTTCTTC
NA,TRBD2,TRBJ2-1,TRBV15,CATSPPGGFSYNEQFF,TGTGCCACCAGCCCCCCGGGAGGGTTCTCCTACAATGAGCAGTTCTTC
few,NA,TRBJ2-2,TRBV7-2,CASSPRRSNTGELFF,TGTGCCAGCAGCCCAAGACGGTCTAACACCGGGGAGCTGTTTTTT
many,TRBD2,TRBJ2-1,TRBV4-1,CARRGREDNEQFF,TGCGCCCGACGCGGGAGGGAGGACAATGAGCAGTTCTTC
many,TRBD1,TRBJ2-7,TRBV20-1,CSARGDRETYEQYF,TGCAGTGCTAGAGGGGACAGGGAAACCTACGAGCAGTACTTC
NA,NA,TRBJ2-5,TRBV5-1,CASMDYQETQYF,TGCGCCAGCATGGACTACCAGGAGACCCAGTACTTC
NA,TRBD2,TRBJ2-2,TRBV29-1,CSVERMGLAGVSGELFF,TGCAGCGTTGAGAGAATGGGACTAGCGGGAGTTAGTGGGGAGCTGTTTTTT
NA,NA,TRBJ2-6,TRBV12-3/TRBV12-4,CASSLVGIPGANVLTF,TGTGCCAGCAGTTTAGTAGGGATCCCTGGGGCCAACGTCCTGACTTTC
NA,NA,TRBJ2-7,TRBV18,CASSHTGTRPSYEQYF,TGTGCCAGCTCACATACCGGGACACGACCTTCCTACGAGCAGTACTTC
many,NA,TRBJ2-1,TRBV3-1,CASSHGPEGEQFF,TGTGCCAGCAGCCACGGACCTGAGGGAGAGCAGTTCTTC
NA,TRBD1,TRBJ1-1,TRBV5-1,CASSLDRVKGDWITEAFF,TGCGCCAGCAGCCTGGACAGGGTTAAAGGGGACTGGATCACTGAAGCTTTCTTT
NA,TRBD1,TRBJ2-7,TRBV20-1,CSARGYRGRYEQYF,TGCAGTGCTAGAGGTTACAGGGGGAGGTACGAGCAGTACTTC
NA,NA,TRBJ2-3,TRBV5-1,CASSRRDLSSTDTQYF,TGCGCCAGCAGCCGACGGGACCTTTCTAGCACAGATACGCAGTATTTT
many,TRBD1,TRBJ2-7,TRBV20-1,CSARDRDSYSYEQYF,TGCAGTGCTAGAGACCGGGACAGCTACTCCTACGAGCAGTACTTC
NA,NA,TRBJ2-7,TRBV5-1,CASSPGTSSGIPHRGDEQYF,TGCGCCAGCAGCCCGGGAACTTCTAGCGGAATCCCCCATAGGGGGGACGAGCAGTACTTC
NA,NA,TRBJ2-3,TRBV20-1,CSAIIPGYTDTQYF,TGCAGTGCAATCATCCCAGGGTACACAGATACGCAGTATTTT
NA,TRBD2,TRBJ2-3,TRBV7-8,CASSLMAGGSTDTQYF,TGTGCCAGCAGCTTAATGGCGGGAGGGAGCACAGATACGCAGTATTTT
NA,TRBD1,TRBJ1-4,TRBV2,CASNGQGTTNEKLFF,TGTGCCAGCAACGGACAGGGCACAACTAATGAAAAACTGTTTTTT
NA,TRBD2,TRBJ2-3,TRBV5-1,CASSMPGLAGERRGDTQYF,TGCGCCAGCAGCATGCCGGGACTAGCGGGAGAGAGAAGGGGAGATACGCAGTATTTT
NA,TRBD2,TRBJ2-1,TRBV5-1,CASEAGVNEQFF,TGCGCCAGCGAGGCGGGAGTCAATGAGCAGTTCTTC
few,TRBD1,TRBJ1-2,TRBV12-3/TRBV12-4,CASRTGGFVYGYTF,TGTGCCAGCAGGACAGGGGGCTTTGTCTATGGCTACACCTTC
few,TRBD2,TRBJ2-1,TRBV6-5,CASSFTSGFHNEQFF,TGTGCCAGCAGTTTCACTAGCGGCTTCCACAATGAGCAGTTCTTC
NA,NA,TRBJ2-7,TRBV29-1,CSVGGEGAIRTYEQCF,TGCAGCGTTGGGGGGGAGGGGGCGATCAGAACCTACGAGCAGTGCTTC
few,NA,TRBJ2-3,TRBV4-1,CASSQDPITDTQYF,TGCGCCAGCAGCCAAGATCCTATTACAGATACGCAGTATTTT
NA,TRBD1,TRBJ2-1,TRBV5-1,CASSPHRGRYNEQFF,TGCGCCAGCAGCCCCCACAGGGGGCGGTACAATGAGCAGTTCTTC
few,TRBD2,TRBJ2-2,TRBV11-1,CASSSQSTSGTNTGELFF,TGTGCCAGCAGCTCCCAATCGACTAGCGGGACGAACACCGGGGAGCTGTTTTTT
few,TRBD2,TRBJ2-3,TRBV20-1,CSAHLRTSVTFRYTDTQYF,TGCAGTGCCCACCTTAGGACTAGCGTGACCTTCCGGTACACAGATACGCAGTATTTT
few,NA,TRBJ2-3,TRBV5-8,CASSFAWTPRPADTQYF,TGTGCCAGCAGCTTCGCGTGGACTCCCCGACCGGCAGATACGCAGTATTTT
NA,NA,TRBJ1-4,TRBV28,CASRSWRGEEEKLFF,TGTGCCAGCAGGAGTTGGAGGGGAGAGGAGGAAAAACTGTTTTTT
NA,NA,TRBJ2-6,TRBV2,CASTTEPGANVLTF,TGTGCCAGCACTACAGAACCTGGGGCCAACGTCCTGACTTTC
few,NA,TRBJ2-5,TRBV10-3,CAIKELLGTQYF,TGTGCCATCAAAGAGCTGTTGGGTACCCAGTACTTC
NA,NA,TRBJ1-2,TRBV7-9,CASSLARQGYTF,TGTGCCAGCAGCTTAGCGAGACAAGGCTACACCTTC
few,NA,TRBJ2-3,TRBV29-1,CSVEGRDETDTQYF,TGCAGCGTTGAGGGCAGGGATGAGACAGATACGCAGTATTTT
NA,NA,TRBJ2-7,TRBV5-1,CASSLMWGTSEQYF,TGCGCCAGCAGCTTAATGTGGGGGACTTCCGAGCAGTACTTC
NA,NA,TRBJ2-7,TRBV18,CASCRDGGYYEQYF,TGTGCCAGCTGCCGGGACGGAGGCTACTACGAGCAGTACTTC
few,TRBD2,TRBJ2-3,TRBV5-6,CASSSGLVSTDTQYF,TGTGCCAGCAGCAGCGGACTAGTCAGCACAGATACGCAGTATTTT